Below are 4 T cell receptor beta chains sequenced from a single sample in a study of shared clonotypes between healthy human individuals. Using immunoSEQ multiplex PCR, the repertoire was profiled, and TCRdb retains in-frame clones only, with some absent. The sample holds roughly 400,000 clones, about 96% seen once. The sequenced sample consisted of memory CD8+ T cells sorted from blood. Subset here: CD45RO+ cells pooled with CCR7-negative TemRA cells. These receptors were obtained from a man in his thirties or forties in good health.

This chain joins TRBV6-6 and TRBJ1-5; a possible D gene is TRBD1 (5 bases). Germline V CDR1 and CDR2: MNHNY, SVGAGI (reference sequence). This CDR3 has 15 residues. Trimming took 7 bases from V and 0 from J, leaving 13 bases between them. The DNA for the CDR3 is TGTGCCAGCACGAAGGGGACGGATAGCAATCAGCCCCAGCATTTT. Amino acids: CASTKGTDSNQPQHF.

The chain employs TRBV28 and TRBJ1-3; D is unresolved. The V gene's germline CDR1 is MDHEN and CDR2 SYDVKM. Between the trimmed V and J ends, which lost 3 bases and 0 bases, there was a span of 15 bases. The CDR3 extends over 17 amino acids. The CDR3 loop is CASSFSSYPSSGNTIYF. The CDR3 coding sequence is TGTGCCAGCAGTTTCTCCTCGTATCCGAGCTCTGGAAACACCATATATTTT.

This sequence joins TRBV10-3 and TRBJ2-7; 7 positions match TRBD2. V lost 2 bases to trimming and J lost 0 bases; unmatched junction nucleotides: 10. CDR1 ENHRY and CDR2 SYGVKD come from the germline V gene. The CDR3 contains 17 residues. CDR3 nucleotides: TGTGCCATCAGTGAGCTAAACGGGGGGACGGTCTCCTACGAGCAGTACTTC. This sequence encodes CAISELNGGTVSYEQYF.

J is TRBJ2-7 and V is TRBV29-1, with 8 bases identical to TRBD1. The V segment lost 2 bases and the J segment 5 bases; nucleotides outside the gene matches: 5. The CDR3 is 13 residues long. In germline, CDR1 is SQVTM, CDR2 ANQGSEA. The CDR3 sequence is CSVEQQGGDEQYF. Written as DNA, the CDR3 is TGCAGCGTTGAACAACAGGGGGGCGACGAGCAGTACTTC.